The clone carrying this T cell receptor (beta chain) showed up many times. Its antigen is as yet unknown. The entirety of the isolated RNA underwent reverse transcription, so expressed TCRB transcripts were sequenced. Data came from immunoSEQ multiplex PCR; TCRdb stores just in-frame clones and leaves some out. The repertoire holds under 250,000 clones, with roughly a tenth as singletons. The data originate from a study of beta chain features in type 1 diabetes. For the study at large: Regarding age, gender and cell yields, patients proved similar to healthy donors.

A CD45RO/CCR7/CD25/CD127/CD95/CD27 panel sorted naive, central memory, regulatory and stem cell-like memory CD4+ cells. Study-wide points: High-TCR-expressing cells could be over-represented by cDNA sequencing. Fewer insertions but more deletions were seen at VDJ junctions in type 1 diabetes patients.

The CDR3 sequence is 16 residues long. The V end lost 3 bases, the J end lost 0 bases, and 15 bases lay between the germline ends. Germline lookup yields CDR1 PRHDT and CDR2 FYEKMQ (reference sequence). Sample: central memory CD4+ T cells from blood. This TCR was sampled from a young man in good health. V and J are TRBV13 and TRBJ2-7, with D possibly TRBD1 on 5 matching bases. CDR3: CASSFRARASSYEQYF. CDR3 bases: TGTGCCAGCAGCTTCCGGGCCAGGGCGAGCTCCTACGAGCAGTACTTC.